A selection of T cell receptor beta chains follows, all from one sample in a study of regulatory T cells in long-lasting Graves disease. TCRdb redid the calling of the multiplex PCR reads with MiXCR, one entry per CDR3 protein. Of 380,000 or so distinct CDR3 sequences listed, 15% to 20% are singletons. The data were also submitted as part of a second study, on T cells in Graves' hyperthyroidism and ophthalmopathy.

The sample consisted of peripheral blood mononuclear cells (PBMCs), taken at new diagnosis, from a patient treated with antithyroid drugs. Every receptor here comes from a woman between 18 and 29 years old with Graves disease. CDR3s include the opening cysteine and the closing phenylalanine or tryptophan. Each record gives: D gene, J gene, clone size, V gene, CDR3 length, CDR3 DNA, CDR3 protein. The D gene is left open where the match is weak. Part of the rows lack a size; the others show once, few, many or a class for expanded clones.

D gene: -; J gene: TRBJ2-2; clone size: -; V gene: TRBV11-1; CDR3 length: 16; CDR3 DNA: TGTGCCAGCAGCTTATTAGGAGGATTCAACACCGGGGAGCTGTTTTTT; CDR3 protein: CASSLLGGFNTGELFF
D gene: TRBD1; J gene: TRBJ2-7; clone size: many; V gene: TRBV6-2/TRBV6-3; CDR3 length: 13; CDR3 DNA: TGTGCCAGCAGTCAAAGACAGGGTTACGAGCAGTACTTC; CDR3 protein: CASSQRQGYEQYF
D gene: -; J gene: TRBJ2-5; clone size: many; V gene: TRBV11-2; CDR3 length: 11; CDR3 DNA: TGTGCCAGCAGCCGTGGGGAGACCCAGTACTTC; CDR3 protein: CASSRGETQYF
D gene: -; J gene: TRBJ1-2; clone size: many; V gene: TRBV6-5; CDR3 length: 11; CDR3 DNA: TGTGCCAGCAGTTTAGAGCGAGGCTACACCTTC; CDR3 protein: CASSLERGYTF
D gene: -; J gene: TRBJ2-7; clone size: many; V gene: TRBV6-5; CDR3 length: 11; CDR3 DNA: TGTGCCAGCAGTTCCGGGTTCGAGCAGTACTTC; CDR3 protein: CASSSGFEQYF
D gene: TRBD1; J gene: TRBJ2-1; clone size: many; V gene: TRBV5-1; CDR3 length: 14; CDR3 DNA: TGCGCCACAGCGGTCGGCAGGGGGCTCGATGAGCAGTTCTTC; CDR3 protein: CATAVGRGLDEQFF
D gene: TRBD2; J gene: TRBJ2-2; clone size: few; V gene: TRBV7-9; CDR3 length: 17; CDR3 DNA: TGTGCCAGCAGCTTGACGAAGCGGGGGCCGAACACCGGGGAGCTGTTTTTT; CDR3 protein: CASSLTKRGPNTGELFF
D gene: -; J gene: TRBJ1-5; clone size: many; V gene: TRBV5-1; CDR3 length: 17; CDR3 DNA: TGCGCCAGCAGCGTCCGCCCGGTTGGCGGAGGCAATCAGCCCCAGCATTTT; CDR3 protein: CASSVRPVGGGNQPQHF
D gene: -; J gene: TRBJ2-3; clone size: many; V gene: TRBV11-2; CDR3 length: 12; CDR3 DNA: TGTGCCAGCAGCCGCCCCCCAGATACGCAGTATTTT; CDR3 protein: CASSRPPDTQYF
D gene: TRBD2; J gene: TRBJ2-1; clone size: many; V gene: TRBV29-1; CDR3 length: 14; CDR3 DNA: TGCAGCGTTGAAGTCCCGGGGGGTAGGGATGAGCAGTTCTTC; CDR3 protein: CSVEVPGGRDEQFF
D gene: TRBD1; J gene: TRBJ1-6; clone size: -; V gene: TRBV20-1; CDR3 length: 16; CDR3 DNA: TGCAGTGCTAACCCCCCACAGGGGGCGGAAAATTCACCCCTCCACTTT; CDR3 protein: CSANPPQGAENSPLHF
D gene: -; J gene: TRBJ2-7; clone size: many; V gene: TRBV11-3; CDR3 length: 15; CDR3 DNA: TGTGCCAGCAGCTTAGGAGGTGCAGGGAACCACGAGCAGTACTTC; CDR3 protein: CASSLGGAGNHEQYF
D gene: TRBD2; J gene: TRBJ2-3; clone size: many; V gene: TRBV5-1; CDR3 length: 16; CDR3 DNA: TGCGCCAGCAGCTTATTACCAGCGGGAGAGGGAGATACGCAGTATTTT; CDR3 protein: CASSLLPAGEGDTQYF
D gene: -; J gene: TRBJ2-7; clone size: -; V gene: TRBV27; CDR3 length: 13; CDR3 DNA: TGTGCCAGCAGACACCGGGGTGAGGACGAGCAGTACTTC; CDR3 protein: CASRHRGEDEQYF
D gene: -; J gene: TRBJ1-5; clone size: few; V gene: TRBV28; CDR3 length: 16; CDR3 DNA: TGTGCCAGCAGTTTTAGGCAGGGAAACGGCAATCAGCCCCAGCATTTT; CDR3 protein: CASSFRQGNGNQPQHF
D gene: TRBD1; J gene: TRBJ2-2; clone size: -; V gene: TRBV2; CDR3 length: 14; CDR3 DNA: TGTGCCAGCAGCGGACAGGGAGTCACCGGGGAGCTGTTTTTT; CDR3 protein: CASSGQGVTGELFF
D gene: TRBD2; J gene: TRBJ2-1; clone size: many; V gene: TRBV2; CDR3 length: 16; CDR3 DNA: TGTGCCAGCAGAAAAGACACCGGGACTAGCTTATCGAGAGGGTTCTTC; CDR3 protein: CASRKDTGTSLSRGFF
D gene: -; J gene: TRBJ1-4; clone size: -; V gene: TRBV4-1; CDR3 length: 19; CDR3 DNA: TGCGCCAGCAGCTCAAAACCGCCACTTAACCAGGCAACTAATGAAAAACTGTTTTTT; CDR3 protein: CASSSKPPLNQATNEKLFF
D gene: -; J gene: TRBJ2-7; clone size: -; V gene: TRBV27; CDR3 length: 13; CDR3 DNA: TGTGCCAGCAGTTTCGATGGCGCCTACAAGCAGTACTTC; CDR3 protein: CASSFDGAYKQYF
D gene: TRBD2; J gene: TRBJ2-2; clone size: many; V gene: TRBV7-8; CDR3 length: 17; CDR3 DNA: TGTGCCAGCAGCCCGAACCCACTAGCGACGAACACCGGGGAGCTGTTTTTT; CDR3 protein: CASSPNPLATNTGELFF
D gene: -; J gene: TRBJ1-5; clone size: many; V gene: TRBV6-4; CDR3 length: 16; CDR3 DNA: TGTGCCAATTCCCGGAGAGGGCGGATCTGCAATCAGCCCCAGCATTTT; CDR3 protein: CANSRRGRICNQPQHF
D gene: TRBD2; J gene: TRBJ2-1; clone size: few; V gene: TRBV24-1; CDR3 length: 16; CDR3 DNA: TGTGCCACCAGTGATTTGCGGGCGGGGGGGCCCAATGAGCAGTTCTTC; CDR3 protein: CATSDLRAGGPNEQFF
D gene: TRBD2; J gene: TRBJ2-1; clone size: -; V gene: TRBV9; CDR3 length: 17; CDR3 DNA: TGCGCCAGCAGCAGCCAAGATACTAGCGGCGTTTACAATGAGCAGTTCTTC; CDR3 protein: CASSSQDTSGVYNEQFF
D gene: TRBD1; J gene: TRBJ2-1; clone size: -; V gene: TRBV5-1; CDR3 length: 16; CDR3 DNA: TGCGCCAGCAGCAGCCAAGGACAGGGTTACTACAATGAGCAGTTCTTC; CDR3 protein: CASSSQGQGYYNEQFF
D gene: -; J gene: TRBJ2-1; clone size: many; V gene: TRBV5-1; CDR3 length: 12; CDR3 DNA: TGCGCCAGCAGAGACAGTTACAATGAGCAGTTCTTC; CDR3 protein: CASRDSYNEQFF
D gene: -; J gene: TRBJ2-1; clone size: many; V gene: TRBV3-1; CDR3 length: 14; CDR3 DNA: TGTGCCAGCAGCCAATGGGACTTCTACAATGAGCAGTTCTTC; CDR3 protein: CASSQWDFYNEQFF
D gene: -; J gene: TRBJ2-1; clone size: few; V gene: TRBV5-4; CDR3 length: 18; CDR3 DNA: TGTGCCAGCAGCCCGACCCTTTTAAGGAGGGCGGGTGTCAATGAGCAGTTCTTC; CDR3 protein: CASSPTLLRRAGVNEQFF
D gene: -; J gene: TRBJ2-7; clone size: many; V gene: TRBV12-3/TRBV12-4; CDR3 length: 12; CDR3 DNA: TGTGCCAGCGGCCGGGGAGGCTACGAGCAGTACTTC; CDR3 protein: CASGRGGYEQYF